Sequencing of this T cell receptor (beta chain) was carried out in a study of CD8+ T cells in alopecia areata. General study points: Scalp sequencing also captures normal skin's resident alphabeta T cells. Normal scalp showed lower clonality than lesional scalp, especially alopecia totalis/universalis.

This clone has only a few counts. Its antigen is undetermined. The germline V gene has CDR1 SEHNR and CDR2 FQNEAQ (reference sequence). Trimming removed 7 bases at V and 4 bases at J, with 6 bases between. The CDR3 is made up of 11 amino acids. The treatment: oral pan-JAK inhibitor, 5-10 mg twice daily. The investigators collected lesional scalp punch biopsies and peripheral blood from alopecia areata patients. The authors sorted CD4+ and CD8+ T cells from PBMCs. cDNA serving as the sequencing template came from extracted, reverse transcribed RNA. TCRdb keeps only in-frame clones here, not all; method: immunoSEQ multiplex PCR. The repertoire holds approximately 150,000 clones, around 86% seen once, with less than 15% in the top ten.

The TCR was taken from a human donor with alopecia areata. This specimen was CD8+ T cells sorted from blood, taken at week 4, from a patient treated with tofacitinib. V is TRBV7-9 and J is TRBJ2-3, with D unclear. The CDR3 nucleotides read TGTGCCAGCAACTTCGCAGATACGCAGTATTTT. It codes for CASNFADTQYF.